The rows below give T cell receptor beta chains drawn from one sample of a study of OX40 agonist ivuxolimab in advanced cancers. Clones were sequenced by immunoSEQ multiplex PCR, and TCRdb holds only the in-frame ones, with some missing. The sample includes tens of thousands of clones, 75% to 90% of them seen just once. Sequences were derived from CD4+ or CD8+ T cells sorted from blood, sampled in a trial of the OX40 agonist ivuxolimab. Every receptor here comes from an adult with an advanced solid tumor such as melanoma, head and neck, liver or kidney cancer. Both conserved end residues are trimmed from each CDR3. The order of the fields is J gene, V gene, clone size, CDR3 protein. Clone size appears in some rows only: once, few, many, or a class for an expanded clone.

j_gene: TRBJ2-3; v_gene: TRBV30; abundance: .; CDR3aa: AWSDADTQY
j_gene: TRBJ2-1; v_gene: TRBV30; abundance: .; CDR3aa: AWARGYNEQF
j_gene: TRBJ1-1; v_gene: TRBV18; abundance: .; CDR3aa: ASSPGALWGDTEAF
j_gene: TRBJ2-7; v_gene: TRBV10-3; abundance: .; CDR3aa: ASVRGGHEQY
j_gene: TRBJ2-7; v_gene: TRBV11-3; abundance: .; CDR3aa: ASSPPDSSYEQY
j_gene: TRBJ2-7; v_gene: TRBV18; abundance: .; CDR3aa: ASSGTSGYEQY
j_gene: TRBJ1-2; v_gene: TRBV4-1; abundance: .; CDR3aa: ASSQELRADYT
j_gene: .; v_gene: TRBV28; abundance: .; CDR3aa: ASSFPGRYEQY
j_gene: TRBJ2-1; v_gene: TRBV10-3; abundance: .; CDR3aa: AISEGLPNEQF
j_gene: TRBJ2-7; v_gene: TRBV7-2; abundance: .; CDR3aa: ASSLGSSSYEQY
j_gene: TRBJ2-1; v_gene: TRBV19; abundance: .; CDR3aa: ASSLAGGRDEQF
j_gene: TRBJ2-1; v_gene: TRBV18; abundance: .; CDR3aa: ASSSGTGNNEQF
j_gene: TRBJ2-3; v_gene: TRBV18; abundance: .; CDR3aa: ASSPRSGGNTDTQY
j_gene: TRBJ2-1; v_gene: TRBV29-1; abundance: .; CDR3aa: SVELEVPGRISYNEQF
j_gene: TRBJ1-1; v_gene: TRBV2; abundance: .; CDR3aa: ASSTTGVNTEAF
j_gene: TRBJ2-7; v_gene: TRBV27; abundance: .; CDR3aa: ASRQGYEQY
j_gene: TRBJ2-7; v_gene: TRBV7-2; abundance: .; CDR3aa: ASSSRQASYEQY
j_gene: TRBJ1-5; v_gene: TRBV7-6; abundance: once; CDR3aa: ASSPRQGGSNQPQH
j_gene: TRBJ2-3; v_gene: TRBV7-2; abundance: .; CDR3aa: ASSLEPRANTDTQY
j_gene: TRBJ1-4; v_gene: TRBV5-1; abundance: .; CDR3aa: ASASGTGGKLF
j_gene: TRBJ2-2; v_gene: TRBV7-9; abundance: few; CDR3aa: ASSSPLGELF
j_gene: TRBJ1-6; v_gene: TRBV28; abundance: .; CDR3aa: ASSQGVSGSPLH
j_gene: TRBJ1-5; v_gene: TRBV2; abundance: few; CDR3aa: ASSERDPNQPQH
j_gene: TRBJ2-3; v_gene: TRBV6-5; abundance: .; CDR3aa: ASSYGLAGGTQY
j_gene: TRBJ2-2; v_gene: TRBV5-1; abundance: once; CDR3aa: ASSLAPNTGELF
j_gene: TRBJ2-1; v_gene: TRBV15; abundance: .; CDR3aa: ATSREGSGSSYNEQF
j_gene: TRBJ2-1; v_gene: TRBV29-1; abundance: .; CDR3aa: SVRTGEAEQF